This T cell receptor beta chain was identified during a study of blood T cells in healthy people across ages (dated by TCRdb to between 2015 and 2016). Describing the broader study: Template switching captured roughly one uniquely barcoded TCR beta cDNA molecule per two T cells in model experiments. The study measured age-related changes in TCR beta repertoire diversity using deep sequencing normalized with unique cDNA molecular identifiers. The donors were divided into four age groups: young (average around 17 years), middle-aged (about 40), aged (about 60) and long-lived (roughly 88). To avoid experimental bias, donors of different ages were spread randomly across the sequencing lanes. The study analyzed two additional independent replicas of 1 million unique cDNA reads from the same blood draw for two donors, one aged 18 to 30 and one aged 80 or older.

Note on this clonotype: Its antigen remains undetermined. Base qualities are not provided; no much larger clone lies one nucleotide away.

The donors were roughly 38 Caucasian individuals from Russia, aged roughly 6 to 100 years, who were systemically healthy. Each donor gave 8 to 10 milliliters of peripheral blood, drawn into EDTA-treated Vacutainer tubes. PBMCs were isolated by Ficoll-Paque density-gradient centrifugation, with at least 6 million obtained per sample. Total RNA, at least 6 micrograms per sample, was extracted from PBMCs with Trizol reagent. Naive CD45RAhigh/CD27high T cell percentages were measured by flow cytometry on a PBMC aliquot from every donor. Summary of the overall study and its limitations: Conclusive comparison of naive and antigen-experienced compartments was prevented by the profiling of bulk unsorted PBMCs. Because donor CMV infection status was unknown, age-related changes in expanded clonotypes were potentially confounded. A strong correlation was found between observed TCR beta diversity and the percentage of naive T cells measured by flow cytometry. As age increased, observed TCR beta diversity per million T cells dropped in a roughly linear way, and a significant reduction was already evident by age around 41. The long-lived group showed more naive CD4+ T cells, fewer expanded clones and increased TCR diversity than the aged group, suggesting age selection. Estimates of total diversity based on one million sequenced T cells were regarded as lower bounds and as underestimates.

Germline trimming: 6 bases from V, 3 bases from J; junction bases outside gene matches: 5. The CDR3 contains 14 residues, cysteine and phenylalanine counted. CDR3 DNA is the only sequence kept; it has 42 bases, read in frame from the first base. The germline V gene supplies CDR1 ENHRY and CDR2 SYGVKD. Preparation of the library involved 5' RACE. Sequencing relied on an Illumina HiSeq 2500. A second roughly 7 to 12 cycle PCR used a sample-barcoded 5' primer and a J-beta primer mix. A unique molecular identifier was introduced onto each TCR beta cDNA molecule by a template-switch 5' adaptor carrying 12 random nucleotides. Each sample yielded at least 3 million CDR3-containing paired-end reads. First-strand cDNA synthesis was performed from all RNA using the Mint cDNA synthesis kit, with priming by a TRBC-specific oligonucleotide. Following uracil-DNA glycosylase treatment, all cDNA underwent a first 18-cycle PCR with the universal primers M1SS and BC2_uni_R. As for the authors' bioinformatics: Normalization of each sample was performed by random selection of 1 million high-quality reads, each carrying a distinct molecular identifier. Instead of being binned into consensus sequences, reads with shared molecular identifiers were discarded. CDR3 identification, clonotype clustering and error correction used MiTCR with a Q25 quality threshold and the strictest error-elimination algorithm. A nonparametric unseen species model using Euler transformation provided a lower-bound estimate of total TCR beta diversity. TCRdb passed the public sequencing reads through fastp at Q25 and MiXCR, retaining productive beta sequences. Entries that share a CDR3 protein sequence are merged under the most common genes and DNA. The V and J calls follow TCRdb's processing rather than the paper's. A total of about 940,000 distinct CDR3 sequences appear in this sample, around 49% of them only once. The ten largest make up roughly 13% of the sample.

The V and J segments used are TRBV10-3 and TRBJ2-3, and 8 junctional nucleotides match TRBD2. Input material: blood. The sequence derives from a man aged 30-40 years in good health. The CDR3 region reads CAISAGGATDTQYF. In nucleotides, the sequence is TGTGCCATCAGCGCGGGGGGAGCTACAGATACGCAGTATTTT.